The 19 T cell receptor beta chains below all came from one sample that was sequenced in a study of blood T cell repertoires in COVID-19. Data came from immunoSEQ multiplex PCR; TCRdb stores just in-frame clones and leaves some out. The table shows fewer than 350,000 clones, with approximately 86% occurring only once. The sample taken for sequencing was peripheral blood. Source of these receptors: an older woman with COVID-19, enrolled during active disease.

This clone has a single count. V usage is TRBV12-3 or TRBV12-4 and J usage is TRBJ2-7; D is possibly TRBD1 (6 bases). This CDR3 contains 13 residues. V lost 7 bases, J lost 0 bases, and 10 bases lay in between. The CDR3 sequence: CASTTDSSYEQYF. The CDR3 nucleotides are TGTGCCAGCACCACGGACAGCTCCTACGAGCAGTACTTC.

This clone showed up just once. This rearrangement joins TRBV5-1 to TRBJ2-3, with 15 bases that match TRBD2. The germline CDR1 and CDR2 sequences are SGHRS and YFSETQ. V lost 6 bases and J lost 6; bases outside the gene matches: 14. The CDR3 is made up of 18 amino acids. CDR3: CASNSWTSGGASADTQYF. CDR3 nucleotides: TGCGCCAGCAACTCCTGGACTAGCGGGGGGGCATCCGCGGATACGCAGTATTTT.

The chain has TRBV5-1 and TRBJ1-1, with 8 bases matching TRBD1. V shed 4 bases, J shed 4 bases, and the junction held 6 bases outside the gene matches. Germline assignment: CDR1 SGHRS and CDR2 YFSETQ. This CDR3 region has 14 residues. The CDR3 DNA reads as TGCGCCAGCAGCCAGGGGGCGGAAGGCACTGAAGCTTTCTTT. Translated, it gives CASSQGAEGTEAFF.

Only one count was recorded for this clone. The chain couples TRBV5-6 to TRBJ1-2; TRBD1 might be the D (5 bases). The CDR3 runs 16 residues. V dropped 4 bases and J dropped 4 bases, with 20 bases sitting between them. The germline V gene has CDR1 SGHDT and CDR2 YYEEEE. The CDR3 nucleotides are TGTGCCAGCAGCCGCCGAACAGAAAGGGGTAGCTATGGCTACACCTTC. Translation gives CASSRRTERGSYGYTF.

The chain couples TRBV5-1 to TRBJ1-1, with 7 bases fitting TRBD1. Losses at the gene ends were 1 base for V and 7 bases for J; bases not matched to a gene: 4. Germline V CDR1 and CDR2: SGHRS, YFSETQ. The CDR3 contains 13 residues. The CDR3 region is CASSLSGGVEAFF. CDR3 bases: TGCGCCAGCAGCTTGTCAGGGGGTGTTGAAGCTTTCTTT.

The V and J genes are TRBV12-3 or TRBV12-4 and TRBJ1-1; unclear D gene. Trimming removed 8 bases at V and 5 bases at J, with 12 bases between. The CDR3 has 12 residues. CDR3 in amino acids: CASGSVRTEAFF. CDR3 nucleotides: TGTGCCAGCGGCTCAGTGAGGACTGAAGCTTTCTTT.

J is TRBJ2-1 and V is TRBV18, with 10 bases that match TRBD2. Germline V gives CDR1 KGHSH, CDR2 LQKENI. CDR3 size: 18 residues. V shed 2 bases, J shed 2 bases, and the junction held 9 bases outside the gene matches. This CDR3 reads CASSPLPGLATPYNEQFF. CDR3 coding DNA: TGTGCCAGCTCACCATTGCCGGGACTAGCGACCCCCTACAATGAGCAGTTCTTC.

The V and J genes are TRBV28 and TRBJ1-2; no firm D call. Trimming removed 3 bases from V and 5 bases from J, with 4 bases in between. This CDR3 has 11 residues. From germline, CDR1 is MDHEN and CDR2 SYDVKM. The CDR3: CASSFQYGYTF. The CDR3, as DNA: TGTGCCAGCAGTTTCCAGTATGGCTACACCTTC.

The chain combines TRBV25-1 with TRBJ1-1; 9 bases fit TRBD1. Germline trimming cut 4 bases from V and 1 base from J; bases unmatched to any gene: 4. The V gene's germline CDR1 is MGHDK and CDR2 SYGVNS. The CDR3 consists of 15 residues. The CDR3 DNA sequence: TGTGCCAGCAGTGGGGGACAGGGCTCGAACACTGAAGCTTTCTTT. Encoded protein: CASSGGQGSNTEAFF.

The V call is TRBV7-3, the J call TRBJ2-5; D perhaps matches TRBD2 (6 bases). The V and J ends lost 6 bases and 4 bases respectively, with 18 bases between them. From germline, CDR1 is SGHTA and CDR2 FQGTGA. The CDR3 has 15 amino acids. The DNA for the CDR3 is TGTGCCAGCAGTGCCGCGGGCGGGGTCGCAGAGACCCAGTACTTC. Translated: CASSAAGGVAETQYF.

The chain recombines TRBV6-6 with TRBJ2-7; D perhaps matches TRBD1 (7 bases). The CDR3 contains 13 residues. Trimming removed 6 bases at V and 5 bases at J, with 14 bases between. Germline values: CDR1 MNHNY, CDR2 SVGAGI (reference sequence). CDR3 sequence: CASRDREAHEQYF. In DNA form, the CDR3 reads TGTGCCAGCAGAGACAGGGAGGCCCACGAGCAGTACTTC.

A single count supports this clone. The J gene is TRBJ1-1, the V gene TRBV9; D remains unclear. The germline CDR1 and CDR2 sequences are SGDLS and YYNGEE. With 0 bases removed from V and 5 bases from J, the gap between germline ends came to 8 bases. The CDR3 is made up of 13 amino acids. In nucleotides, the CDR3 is TGTGCCAGCAGCGTAGCGGGATGGACTGAAGCTTTCTTT. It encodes CASSVAGWTEAFF.

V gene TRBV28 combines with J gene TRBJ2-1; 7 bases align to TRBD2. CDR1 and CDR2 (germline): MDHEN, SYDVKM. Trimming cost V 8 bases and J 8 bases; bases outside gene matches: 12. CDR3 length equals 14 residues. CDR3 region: CASGRGGADYEQFF. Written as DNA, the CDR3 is TGTGCCAGCGGGAGGGGCGGAGCCGATTATGAGCAGTTCTTC.

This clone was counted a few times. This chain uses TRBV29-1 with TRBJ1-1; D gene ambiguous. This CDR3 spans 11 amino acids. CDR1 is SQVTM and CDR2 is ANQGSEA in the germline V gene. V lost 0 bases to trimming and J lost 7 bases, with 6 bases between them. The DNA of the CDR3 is TGCAGCGTTGAAGATGGGAGTGAAGCTTTCTTT. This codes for CSVEDGSEAFF. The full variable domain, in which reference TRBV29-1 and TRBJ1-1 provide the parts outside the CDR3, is SAVISQKPSRDICQRGTSLTIQCQVDSQVTMMFWYRQQPGQSLTLIATANQGSEATYESGFVIDKFPISRPNLTFSTLTVSNMSPEDSSIYLCSVEDGSEAFFGQGTRLTVV.

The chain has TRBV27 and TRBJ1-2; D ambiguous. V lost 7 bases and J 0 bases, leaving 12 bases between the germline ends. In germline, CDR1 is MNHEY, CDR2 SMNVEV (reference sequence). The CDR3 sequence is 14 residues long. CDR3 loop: CASKGGPANYGYTF. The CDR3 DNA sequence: TGTGCCAGCAAAGGAGGGCCAGCTAACTATGGCTACACCTTC.

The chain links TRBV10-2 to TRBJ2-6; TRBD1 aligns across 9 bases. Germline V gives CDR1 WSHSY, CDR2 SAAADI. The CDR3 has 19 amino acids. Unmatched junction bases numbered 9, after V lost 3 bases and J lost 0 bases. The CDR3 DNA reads TGCGCCAGCAGTGACTCGGGAGGACAGGGGCACTCTGGGGCCAACGTCCTGACTTTC. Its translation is CASSDSGGQGHSGANVLTF.

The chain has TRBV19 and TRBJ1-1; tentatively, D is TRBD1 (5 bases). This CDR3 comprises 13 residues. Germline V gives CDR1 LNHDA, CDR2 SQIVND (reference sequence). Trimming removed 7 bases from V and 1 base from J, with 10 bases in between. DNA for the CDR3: TGTGCCAGTATAGGCAGGGCGAACACTGAAGCTTTCTTT. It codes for CASIGRANTEAFF.

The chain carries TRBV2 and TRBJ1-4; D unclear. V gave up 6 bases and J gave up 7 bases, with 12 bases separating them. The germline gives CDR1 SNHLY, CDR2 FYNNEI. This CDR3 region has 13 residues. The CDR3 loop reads CASSGVGSEKLFF. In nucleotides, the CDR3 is TGTGCCAGCAGCGGGGTTGGGAGTGAAAAACTGTTTTTT.

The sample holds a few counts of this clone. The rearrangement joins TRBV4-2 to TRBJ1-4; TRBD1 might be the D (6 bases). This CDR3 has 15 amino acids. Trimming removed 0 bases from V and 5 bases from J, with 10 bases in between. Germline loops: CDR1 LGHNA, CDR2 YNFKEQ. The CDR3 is CASSQEDRKNEKLFF. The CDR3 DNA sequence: TGTGCCAGCAGCCAAGAAGACAGGAAAAATGAAAAACTGTTTTTT.